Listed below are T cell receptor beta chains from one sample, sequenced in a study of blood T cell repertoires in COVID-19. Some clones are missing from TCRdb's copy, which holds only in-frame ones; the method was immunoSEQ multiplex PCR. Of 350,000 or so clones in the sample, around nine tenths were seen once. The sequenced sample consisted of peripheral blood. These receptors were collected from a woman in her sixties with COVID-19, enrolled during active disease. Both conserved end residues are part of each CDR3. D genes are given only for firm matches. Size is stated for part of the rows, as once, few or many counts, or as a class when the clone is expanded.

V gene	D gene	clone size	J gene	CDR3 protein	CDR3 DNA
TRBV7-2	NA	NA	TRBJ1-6	CASSPQTGDRSPLHF	TGTGCCAGCAGCCCGCAGACAGGCGATCGTTCACCCCTCCACTTT
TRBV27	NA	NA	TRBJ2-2	CASSLLSGTNTGELFF	TGTGCCAGCAGTTTATTATCAGGCACAAACACCGGGGAGCTGTTTTTT
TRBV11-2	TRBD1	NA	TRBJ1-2	CASSLGAGGTDGYTF	TGTGCCAGCAGCTTAGGGGCAGGGGGCACGGATGGCTACACCTTC
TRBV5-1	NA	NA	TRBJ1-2	CASSLVSGGVYGYTF	TGCGCCAGCAGCTTGGTGTCAGGAGGCGTCTATGGCTACACCTTC
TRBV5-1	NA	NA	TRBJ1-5	CASSLGAREGQPQHF	TGCGCCAGCAGCTTGGGGGCCAGGGAAGGTCAGCCCCAGCATTTT
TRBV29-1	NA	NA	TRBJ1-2	CSVARRYSNYGYTF	TGCAGCGTGGCAAGGCGGTACTCTAACTATGGCTACACCTTC
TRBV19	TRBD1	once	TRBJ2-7	CASSLRQGHLSEQYF	TGTGCCAGTAGTCTCCGACAGGGCCACTTGTCCGAGCAGTACTTC
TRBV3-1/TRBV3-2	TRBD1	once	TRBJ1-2	CASSQGGGGYGYTF	TGTGCCAGCAGCCAAGGAGGGGGCGGCTATGGCTACACCTTC
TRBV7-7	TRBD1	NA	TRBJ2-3	CASSPTGTVPDTQYF	TGTGCCAGCAGCCCAACCGGGACAGTACCAGATACGCAGTATTTT
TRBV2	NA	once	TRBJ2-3	CASKGPGGDTDTQYF	TGTGCCAGCAAGGGACCGGGGGGCGACACAGATACGCAGTATTTT
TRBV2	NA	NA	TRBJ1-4	CASSDGGGGNEKLFF	TGTGCCAGCAGTGACGGAGGGGGGGGTAATGAAAAACTGTTTTTT
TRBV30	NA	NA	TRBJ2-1	CAWSALSHRGEQFF	TGTGCCTGGAGTGCGTTATCTCACCGCGGTGAGCAGTTCTTC
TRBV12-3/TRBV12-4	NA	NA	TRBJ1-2	CASSQQAISLYTF	TGTGCCAGCAGCCAACAGGCCATCTCACTCTACACCTTC
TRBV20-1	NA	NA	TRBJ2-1	CSGAGYNEQFF	TGTTCGGGCGCGGGGTACAATGAGCAGTTCTTC
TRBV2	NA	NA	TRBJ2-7	CASSTGSEQYF	TGTGCCAGCAGCACAGGGTCGGAGCAGTACTTC
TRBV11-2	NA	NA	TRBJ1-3	CASSLATGNTIYF	TGTGCCAGCAGCTTAGCTACTGGAAACACCATATATTTT
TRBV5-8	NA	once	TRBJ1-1	CASSLFSGRGNTEAFF	TGTGCCAGCAGCTTATTTAGTGGCAGGGGGAACACTGAAGCTTTCTTT
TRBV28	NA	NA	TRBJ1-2	CASSLNRDYGYTF	TGTGCCAGCAGTTTAAACAGGGACTATGGCTACACCTTC
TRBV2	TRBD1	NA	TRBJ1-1	CASVDRANTEAFF	TGTGCCAGCGTTGACAGGGCGAACACTGAAGCTTTCTTT
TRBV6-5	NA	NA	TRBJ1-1	CASSTDSLNTEAFF	TGTGCCAGCAGTACCGACAGCCTGAACACTGAAGCTTTCTTT